This TCR beta chain was sequenced in a study of blood T cell repertoires in COVID-19. Adults between roughly 18 and 89 years of age took part from under 30 US areas. The data were produced by immunoSEQ multiplex PCR, yet TCRdb's version contains in-frame clones alone and is incomplete. The data contain roughly 300,000 clones, roughly 90% of them singletons. V trimming: 5 bases; J trimming: 0 bases; junction bases outside the gene matches: 5. The CDR3 totals 16 residues. CDR1 ENHRY and CDR2 SYGVKD come from the germline V gene. The sequence was collected from a woman in her thirties or forties with acute COVID-19. The specimen sequenced was PBMCs or T cells enriched from blood (not recorded which). The V gene is TRBV10-3, the J gene TRBJ2-1; 9 bases are a match to TRBD2. The CDR3 is CAISSLAGVSYNEQFF. DNA for the CDR3: TGTGCCATCAGTTCTTTAGCGGGAGTCTCCTACAATGAGCAGTTCTTC.